This record covers a single T cell receptor beta chain. Its antigen remains unidentified. The sample originates from a study of cytomegalovirus exposure and HLA in healthy donors. About the research overall: Sequencing of 150 million to 200 million T cells in an earlier analysis found around 110 million unique TCR beta sequences. Study results and limitations: Reports described diagnosis of cytomegalovirus status by the classifier as highly specific and sensitive.

The J segment lost 8 bases and the V segment lost 3 bases, leaving 17 bases of the junction unmatched. The CDR3 has 17 amino acids. CDR1 MDHEN and CDR2 SYDVKM come from the germline V gene. With 60 Vbeta and 13 Jbeta primers, the PCR was carried out. Clones were read by immunoSEQ multiplex PCR, and TCRdb kept only the in-frame ones, dropping some. The table has about 150,000 clones, 82% seen once; the top ten hold about 6.1%. This sequence joins TRBV28 and TRBJ1-2; the match to TRBD1 covers 8 bases. The origin of this receptor is a woman in her fifties or sixties in good health and CMV-seropositive. Material: PBMCs. The CDR3 loop is CASSFTRTGGKMWGYTF. The CDR3 DNA follows: TGTGCCAGCAGTTTTACTCGAACAGGGGGTAAGATGTGGGGCTACACCTTC.